The rows below give T cell receptor beta chains drawn from one sample of a study of PD-L1 blockade in urothelial cancer. Some clones are missing from TCRdb's copy, which holds only in-frame ones; the method was immunoSEQ multiplex PCR. Of around 45,000 clones in the sample, 88% were seen once. The sample here was PBMCs, taken around atezolizumab (anti-PD-L1) treatment. Receptor source: a woman between 55 and 75 years old with urothelial cancer. Both conserved end residues are part of each CDR3. The D gene is left open where the match is weak. The size field is filled for only some rows; it gives once, few, many or a size class.

j_call clone_size d_call v_call cdr3_nt cdr3_aa
TRBJ1-5 NA TRBD1 TRBV6-6 TGTGCCAGCAGTTACAGTCGGGACAGGGGCAATCAGCCCCAGCATTTT CASSYSRDRGNQPQHF
TRBJ1-1 NA NA TRBV13 TGTGCCAGCAGCCCGACAGGGAACACTGAAGCTTTCTTT CASSPTGNTEAFF
TRBJ2-5 NA TRBD2 TRBV19 TGTGCCAGTAGGAAGGTAGCGGGGCAAGAGACCCAGTACTTC CASRKVAGQETQYF
TRBJ1-5 NA NA TRBV19 TGTGCCAGTAGTAATACTGATCAGCCCCAGCATTTT CASSNTDQPQHF
TRBJ2-7 NA TRBD2 TRBV15 TGTGCCACCAGCAGAGATTCCACTAGCGGGAGTTACGAGCAGTACTTC CATSRDSTSGSYEQYF
TRBJ1-4 once NA TRBV6-1 TGTGCCAGTGATAGGGGGGGGCATAATGAAAAACTGTTTTTT CASDRGGHNEKLFF
TRBJ1-5 NA TRBD1 TRBV6-1 TGTGCCAGCAGTAACAGGGGGCTTAGCAATCAGCCCCAGCATTTT CASSNRGLSNQPQHF
TRBJ2-1 NA TRBD1 TRBV28 TGTGCCAGCACTTCCCCAGGGACAGTCAAGGAGTTCTTC CASTSPGTVKEFF
TRBJ2-1 few TRBD2 TRBV28 TGTGCCAGCAGTTGGAGCAGCGGGGCAAATGAGCAGTTCTTC CASSWSSGANEQFF
TRBJ2-7 once TRBD2 TRBV6-5 TGTGCCAGCAGTTTGGCGGGGGGGCGGGGCGAGCAGTACTTC CASSLAGGRGEQYF
TRBJ2-7 NA NA TRBV19 TGTGCCAGTAGTATAGATTCGACGAGGTCCTACGAGCAGTACTTC CASSIDSTRSYEQYF
TRBJ2-7 once TRBD2 TRBV4-1 TGCGCCAGCAGCCAAGATTTTGTACTAGCGGGAGCCGAGAGGTACGAGCAGTACTTC CASSQDFVLAGAERYEQYF
TRBJ2-1 NA TRBD2 TRBV4-2 TGTGCCAGCAGCCAAGGGTTATCCCAAGCGGGAGGTCTAAATGAGCAGTTCTTC CASSQGLSQAGGLNEQFF
TRBJ1-2 NA NA TRBV19 TGTGCCAGTAGTACTGACAGGAGAGCTAACTATGGCTACACCTTC CASSTDRRANYGYTF
TRBJ2-7 NA TRBD1 TRBV5-5 TGTGCCAGCAACCAACAGGGGATCGGCTACGAGCAGTACTTC CASNQQGIGYEQYF
TRBJ1-3 NA NA TRBV5-1 TGCGCCAGCAGCTTGGGCGTTGGGGGGGCCTCTGGAAACACCATATATTTT CASSLGVGGASGNTIYF
TRBJ2-3 NA NA TRBV6-5 TGTGCCAGCAGTTACCAGGGGACTACTCCTGATACGCAGTATTTT CASSYQGTTPDTQYF
TRBJ1-3 NA TRBD1 TRBV18 TGTGCCAGCTCACCGACAGGGACCGGAAACACCATATATTTT CASSPTGTGNTIYF
TRBJ2-5 NA NA TRBV27 TGTGCCAGCAGTCAATATGCGGCACTAGCTATTGTGGAGACCCAGTACTTC CASSQYAALAIVETQYF
TRBJ2-5 NA TRBD1 TRBV11-2 TGTGCCAGCAGCTTAGACGGACAGGGGCGAGAGACCCAGTACTTC CASSLDGQGRETQYF
TRBJ2-7 NA TRBD1 TRBV27 TGTGCCAGCAGTTTACGTACAGGGGCCGAGGGCGAGCAGTACTTC CASSLRTGAEGEQYF
TRBJ2-3 NA NA TRBV6-5 TGTGCCAGCAGTTTAGGAGGGAGAACAGATACGCAGTATTTT CASSLGGRTDTQYF
TRBJ1-5 NA NA TRBV7-8 TGTGCCAGCAGCGCAGACAGAATCAATCAGCCCCAGCATTTT CASSADRINQPQHF
TRBJ1-1 NA TRBD1 TRBV28 TGTGCCAGCAGTATTCGACAGGGCCTGCGTGCTTTCTTT CASSIRQGLRAFF
TRBJ2-4 NA TRBD1 TRBV4-1 TGCGCCAGCAGCACGCGACAGGGGGTTGACATTCAGTACTTC CASSTRQGVDIQYF
TRBJ2-5 NA TRBD2 TRBV18 TGTGCCAGCTCACCCGGGACTAGCGGAGCTCAAGAGACCCAGTACTTC CASSPGTSGAQETQYF
TRBJ2-7 NA TRBD2 TRBV7-2 TGTGCCAGCAGCTTAGTGTCTAGCGGCTACGAGCAGTACTTC CASSLVSSGYEQYF
TRBJ1-1 once NA TRBV12-5 TGTGCTAGTGGCCGCGGTGGGGAAGCTTTCTTT CASGRGGEAFF
TRBJ1-1 NA NA TRBV7-9 TGTGCCAGCAGCTTAGGAGGTTGGGGAGCCACTGAAGCTTTCTTT CASSLGGWGATEAFF
TRBJ2-5 NA TRBD2 TRBV19 TGTGCCAGTAGTATCCGCGGGAGCGGCCAAGAGACCCAGTACTTC CASSIRGSGQETQYF
TRBJ1-2 NA TRBD1 TRBV5-4 TGTGCCAGCAGCCCAGGGGGCAACTATGGCTACACCTTC CASSPGGNYGYTF
TRBJ2-6 NA NA TRBV4-3 TGCGCCAGCAGCCAAGACGCGGGGATTCTTACTGGGGCCAACGTCCTGACTTTC CASSQDAGILTGANVLTF
TRBJ2-1 NA NA TRBV11-3 TGTGCCAGCAGCTTAGGACGGTGGGGGGGCGACTACAATGAGCAGTTCTTC CASSLGRWGGDYNEQFF
TRBJ2-5 once TRBD2 TRBV11-2 TGTGCCAGCAGCGAACTAGCGGGAGTTTCAGAGACCCAGTACTTC CASSELAGVSETQYF
TRBJ2-1 once TRBD1 TRBV11-1 TGTGCCAGCACCTCTGCGGCAGGGGGCTACAATGAGCAGTTCTTC CASTSAAGGYNEQFF
TRBJ2-3 NA TRBD2 TRBV10-1 TGCGCCAGCAGTGTGGGCCTAGCGGGAGGGCCGCAAGATACGCAGTATTTT CASSVGLAGGPQDTQYF
TRBJ1-5 NA NA TRBV6-1 TGTGCCAGCAGTAAACAGCGGATGGAGCCCCAGCATTTT CASSKQRMEPQHF
TRBJ2-3 NA NA TRBV7-2 TGTGCCAGCAGCTTAGTGTACACAGATACGCAGTATTTT CASSLVYTDTQYF
TRBJ2-5 NA TRBD1 TRBV4-3 TGCGCCAGCAGCCAAGCAGGGGGCTTTAGAGAGACCCAGTACTTC CASSQAGGFRETQYF
TRBJ2-3 NA TRBD2 TRBV27 TGTGCCAGCAGTTTACCTAGCGGGAGTTGGTCAGATACGCAGTATTTT CASSLPSGSWSDTQYF
TRBJ2-7 NA TRBD1 TRBV7-6 TGTGCCAGCAGCTTAGTCCGGACAGGAAAGGGTTCCTACGAGCAGTACTTC CASSLVRTGKGSYEQYF
TRBJ1-1 NA NA TRBV19 TGTGCCAGTAGTACGTGGGAGGCCTCAAACACTGAAGCTTTCTTT CASSTWEASNTEAFF